This T cell receptor beta chain originates from a study of blood T cell repertoires in COVID-19. In the study overall: Acute and convalescent COVID-19 specimens originated in the United States, Italy and Spain. PBMCs, B-cell-depleted T cells, or T cells provided the cDNA or gDNA that made up the material.

The CDR3 sequence is 13 residues long. CDR1 is SGHVS, CDR2 FQNEAQ, per germline. The germline V and J ends were trimmed by 5 bases and 7 bases, with 11 bases remaining between them. In the source study's methods: Reference gene primer amplification yielded estimated nucleated cell counts. Sequencing was performed with immunoSEQ multiplex PCR; in TCRdb, only in-frame clones are kept and a portion is missing. The V and J calls and clone size were taken over from that table, and D and trimming were inferred from the DNA. The table includes under 250,000 clones, approximately 84% detected once. Sequenced sample: peripheral blood. The chain recombines TRBV7-8 with TRBJ2-2; D gene unclear. This clonotype was sampled from a woman of 80 years or more with acute or convalescent COVID-19. CDR3: CASSAFGNGELFF. CDR3 in DNA: TGTGCCAGCAGCGCGTTCGGTAACGGGGAGCTGTTTTTT.